Sequencing of this T cell receptor (beta chain) was carried out in a study of T cell clones after liver transplantation. Study as a whole: A pre-transplant mixed lymphocyte reaction with TCRbeta sequencing defined graft-donor-reactive clones followed in post-transplant blood.

General observations from the study: The donor-reactive repertoire was only partly measurable in two subjects, lacking donor cells.

As for this clone: Its antigen is currently unknown.

Sequenced by immunoSEQ multiplex PCR; TCRdb stores in-frame clones only, minus some. The table includes 70,000 to 80,000 clones, more than 75% detected once. The sample was CD4+ T cells from blood, taken before liver transplant. The TCR was taken from a human donor who received a liver transplant.

The DNA of the CDR3 is TGTGCCAGCAGCTACGGACAGAGACCCTACGAGCAGTACTTC. This encodes CASSYGQRPYEQYF. This chain joins TRBV7-2 and TRBJ2-5; D is perhaps TRBD1 (6 bases). The closer fit of TRBJ2-7 to the DNA end suggests the J call may be wrong. Germline V lookup: CDR1 SGHTA, CDR2 FQGNSA. The CDR3 is made up of 14 amino acids.